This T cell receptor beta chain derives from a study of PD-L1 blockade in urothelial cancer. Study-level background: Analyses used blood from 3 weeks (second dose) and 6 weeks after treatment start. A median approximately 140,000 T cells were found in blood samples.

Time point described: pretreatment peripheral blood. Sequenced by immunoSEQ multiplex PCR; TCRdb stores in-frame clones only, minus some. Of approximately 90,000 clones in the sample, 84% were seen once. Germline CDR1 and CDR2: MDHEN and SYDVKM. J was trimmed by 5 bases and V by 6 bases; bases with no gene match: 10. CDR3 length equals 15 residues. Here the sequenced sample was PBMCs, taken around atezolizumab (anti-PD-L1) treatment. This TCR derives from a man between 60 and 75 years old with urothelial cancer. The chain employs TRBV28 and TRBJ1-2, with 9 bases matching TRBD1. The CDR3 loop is CASSRTGAISYGYTF. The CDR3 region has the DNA TGTGCCAGCAGCAGGACAGGGGCAATCTCTTATGGCTACACCTTC.